This T cell receptor (beta chain) was documented in a study of Graves' ophthalmopathy and Graves' hyperthyroidism. Overall study: Before any treatment was given, at initial diagnosis, peripheral blood was collected.

Germline CDR1 and CDR2: MNHEY and SVGEGT. V was clipped by 8 bases and J by 1 base, with 12 bases between them. The CDR3 runs 13 residues. In this sample, this clonotype turned up once. Its antigen is undetermined. Excluded: other autoimmune disease, uncontrolled infection, pregnancy or lactation. The source of the PBMCs was 10 ml of fresh peripheral blood. Study-level findings and limits: Forecasting of ophthalmopathy progression by the model achieved about 69% sensitivity and 72.22% specificity.

Amplified material comprised TCR beta CDR3 regions derived from RNA transcripts. Amplification began with first-round RT-PCR using HTBI primers, then second-round multiplex PCR was performed. One entry per CDR3 protein results from TCRdb running MiXCR on the multiplex PCR reads. The table records 170,000 or so distinct CDR3 sequences, approximately 40% of them present only once. The sample was peripheral blood. The receptor was isolated from a man aged 25 to 45 with Graves' ophthalmopathy. The chain links TRBV6-2 or TRBV6-3 to TRBJ2-7; no definite D call. As DNA, the CDR3 is TGTGCCAGCCTGACGACTCCTTCCTACGAGCAGTACTTC. This gives the protein CASLTTPSYEQYF.